This TCR beta chain was identified in a study of OX40 agonist ivuxolimab in advanced cancers. Broadly, across the study: Ivuxolimab was a fully human IgG2 agonistic monoclonal antibody targeting the costimulatory receptor OX40 (CD134). Of the 52 patients in dose escalation, 19 had hepatocellular carcinoma, some 15 had melanoma, 9 had renal cell carcinoma and 9 had head and neck cancer. The paper covers the monotherapy dose-escalation part of the phase I ivuxolimab trial, which included N of about 50 patients. The point of sequencing TCRbeta in the periphery was to test whether ivuxolimab changed TCR sequence diversity and drove clonal T-cell expansion. In the dose-escalation cohort, 82.7% of patients were male, and the mean age was about 55 years, with a range of about 23 to 90. Partial responses occurred in three dose-escalation patients, of whom one had hepatocellular carcinoma and two had cutaneous melanoma. Intravenous ivuxolimab was administered to patients every 2 weeks at six dose levels: 0.01, 0.1, 0.3, 1.5, 3 and 10 mg/kg. Patients were allowed to have had prior anti-PD-1, anti-PD-L1 or anti-CTLA-4 therapy, and roughly 40% of the dose-escalation patients had been treated with checkpoint inhibitors. The full study reports these points: Partial responders in the 0.1-3.0 mg/kg groups had among the lowest normalized peripheral clonal expansion, especially among CD8+ T cells. At doses of 0.1 to 3.0 mg/kg, clonal expansion of both CD4+ and CD8+ T cells in blood was seen between baseline and week 6. After ivuxolimab, CD8+ T cells had more expanded clones than CD4+ T cells on average. Low levels of normalized T-cell clonal expansion were also seen in some patients who did not respond. Which antigens the clonally expanded peripheral T cells were specific for was not determined.

To note about this clone: The antigen it binds to is not known. Per-nucleotide qualities are absent, and no much larger clonotype sits a single base away.

Inclusive of the bounding cysteine and phenylalanine, the CDR3 is 16 residues long. Only CDR3 DNA remains: 48 bases, in frame from the first base. From V the trimming removes 3 bases and from J it removes 6 bases, while the gene matches leave 10 bases of the junction unaccounted for. For CDR1 and CDR2, the germline V gene (reference sequence) lists LNHNV and YYDKDF. For sequencing of the TCRbeta CDR3 region, genomic DNA was extracted from the sorted cells. TCRbeta CDR3 regions were sequenced using the immunoSEQ Assay. Held by TCRdb, this immuneACCESS table contains in-frame sequences only and omits some clones. Under half of the omission traces to an unresolved V gene where checked; the cause of the rest is unknown. For this sample the table gives roughly 67,000 clones, of which approximately 87% were detected only once. Of the sample, roughly 4.2% falls within the top ten clones. Patients with a history of autoimmune disease or receiving systemic immunosuppression were excluded from the trial. Peripheral blood for TCR sequencing was drawn from every dose cohort at baseline, at cycle 4 day 1 and at cycle 7 day 1. The samples were taken from a phase I, first-in-human, multicenter, open-label dose-escalation trial of ivuxolimab. The trial enrolled adults with locally advanced or metastatic head and neck squamous cell, hepatocellular, melanoma or renal cell carcinoma. Before TCR sequencing, CD4+ T cells and CD8+ T cells were sorted from peripheral blood as separate populations.

The sequence came from an adult with an advanced solid tumor such as melanoma, head and neck, liver or kidney cancer. This sample comprised CD4+ or CD8+ T cells sorted from blood, obtained in a trial of the OX40 agonist ivuxolimab. The chain links TRBV15 with TRBJ1-5; 8 nucleotides in the junction match TRBD1. The DNA is as follows: TGTGCCACCAGCAGTTGGACAGGGCTTTTGGGTCAGCCCCAGCATTTT. Translated, this gives CATSSWTGLLGQPQHF.